This is a list of T cell receptor beta chains from one sample in a study of blood T cell repertoires in COVID-19. Measured with immunoSEQ multiplex PCR; TCRdb has only the in-frame clones, and not every one. Altogether roughly 260,000 clones are present, 88% being singletons, with the ten largest covering 4%. The sequenced material came from peripheral blood. The source of these receptors is a man between 60 and 75 years old who had recovered from COVID-19. Both conserved end residues are part of each CDR3. The order of the fields is CDR3 protein, V gene.

CASSYGGRLGGYTF	TRBV6-5
CASSYDVWGQGGYTF	TRBV6-5
CASSDDRGYEQYF	TRBV7-9
CASSPGLAGAGETQYF	TRBV18
CASSPDGQENEKLFF	TRBV5-1
CASSQDIGLYGYTF	TRBV4-2
CASSESWGGTQYF	TRBV10-1
CASSLSLGGPHEQYF	TRBV5-4
CASSQRQGGTEAFF	TRBV2
CASREGGSSYEQYF	TRBV6-6
CASSLVGQSYGYTF	TRBV5-4
CASSYSTRGAHYGYTF	TRBV6-5
CASSERQGEAFF	TRBV3-1/TRBV3-2
CASSIDRRNTEAFF	TRBV6-5
CASSAGTGGNTEAFF	TRBV9
CASSVMRGSGELFF	TRBV6-4
CASSLGLANTEAFF	TRBV13
CASSLSGLAGTSTDTQYF	TRBV9
CASGAGVETQYF	TRBV6-5